This TCR beta chain was sequenced in a study of patients and donors after allogeneic stem cell transplantation. TCRdb fed the RT-PCR reads into MiXCR, producing one record per CDR3 protein. The data contain 390,000 or so distinct CDR3 sequences, 16% of them singletons. The CDR3 is 11 residues long. Trimming took 6 bases from V and 12 from J, leaving 12 bases between them. The germline V gene has CDR1 LGHNT and CDR2 FRNRAP. The clonotype comes from a human donor who was either an allogeneic HSCT recipient or a stem cell or donor lymphocyte infusion donor (not recorded which). It is not recorded whose cells these are; they may come from a transplant donor. This chain joins TRBV12-5 and TRBJ2-1, with D unresolved. The sample consisted of blood, either unsorted or a sorted T cell fraction (not recorded which). CDR3 amino acids: CASGPELRQFF. The CDR3 DNA reads as TGTGCTAGTGGCCCAGAGTTACGGCAGTTCTTC.